Listed below are T cell receptor beta chains from one sample, sequenced in a study of blood T cell repertoires in COVID-19. Repertoires were generated with immunoSEQ multiplex PCR, while TCRdb's copy carries only in-frame clones and drops some. The repertoire holds 150,000 to 200,000 clones, with 80% to 90% as singletons. The sequenced material came from peripheral blood. These receptors were obtained from a man in his 60s with acute or convalescent COVID-19. Each CDR3 is given with its conserved first and last residue. Each record gives: J gene, CDR3 length, D gene, V gene, clone size, CDR3 protein, CDR3 DNA. The D gene is left open where the match is weak. Rows give clone size only sometimes, using once, few, many, or a class for an expanded clone.

TRBJ2-5,11,-,TRBV5-1,-,CASRSVETQYF,TGCGCCAGCAGGAGCGTGGAGACCCAGTACTTC
TRBJ2-2,14,TRBD1,TRBV7-9,few,CASSLGGTVGELFF,TGTGCCAGCAGCTTAGGGGGGACAGTCGGGGAGCTGTTTTTT
TRBJ2-3,13,-,TRBV10-3,-,CAITRQSTDTQYF,TGTGCCATCACGCGACAGTCCACAGATACGCAGTATTTT
TRBJ2-5,16,TRBD2,TRBV9,-,CASSVGNSGVKGTQYF,TGTGCCAGCAGCGTTGGGAATAGCGGGGTAAAAGGGACCCAGTACTTC
TRBJ2-5,14,TRBD1,TRBV4-2,-,CASSQGPGTGTQYF,TGTGCCAGCAGCCAAGGTCCCGGGACAGGGACCCAGTACTTC
TRBJ2-2,19,TRBD2,TRBV4-2,-,CASSQDSSFGSGSTGELFF,TGTGCCAGCAGCCAAGATTCGTCATTTGGTAGCGGGTCTACCGGGGAGCTGTTTTTT
TRBJ2-1,16,TRBD2,TRBV28,-,CASSSSAGGERNEQFF,TGTGCCAGCAGTTCCTCAGCGGGAGGAGAGAGGAATGAGCAGTTCTTC
TRBJ1-1,14,-,TRBV9,-,CASSVTAGNTEAFF,TGTGCCAGCAGCGTAACAGCAGGGAACACTGAAGCTTTCTTT
TRBJ2-7,15,TRBD2,TRBV5-6,-,CASSFSPSGSGEQYF,TGTGCCAGCAGCTTTTCGCCTAGCGGGAGCGGGGAGCAGTACTTC
TRBJ2-7,15,-,TRBV19,-,CASSIVRGRPYEQYF,TGTGCCAGTAGTATCGTCAGGGGCCGACCCTACGAGCAGTACTTC
TRBJ2-1,16,TRBD1,TRBV6-5,-,CASSYRSTGAYNEQFF,TGTGCCAGCAGTTACCGATCCACAGGGGCCTACAATGAGCAGTTCTTC
TRBJ1-4,13,-,TRBV21-1,-,CAINSRDNEKLFF,TGTGCCATCAACAGCCGAGATAATGAAAAACTGTTTTTT
TRBJ2-3,18,TRBD2,TRBV7-2,-,CASSLGMGVGGPGDTQYF,TGTGCCAGCAGCTTAGGGATGGGAGTGGGAGGGCCAGGGGATACGCAGTATTTT
TRBJ1-4,17,TRBD1,TRBV7-8,-,CASSSGTGGTTNEKLFF,TGTGCCAGCAGCTCTGGGACAGGGGGTACAACTAATGAAAAACTGTTTTTT